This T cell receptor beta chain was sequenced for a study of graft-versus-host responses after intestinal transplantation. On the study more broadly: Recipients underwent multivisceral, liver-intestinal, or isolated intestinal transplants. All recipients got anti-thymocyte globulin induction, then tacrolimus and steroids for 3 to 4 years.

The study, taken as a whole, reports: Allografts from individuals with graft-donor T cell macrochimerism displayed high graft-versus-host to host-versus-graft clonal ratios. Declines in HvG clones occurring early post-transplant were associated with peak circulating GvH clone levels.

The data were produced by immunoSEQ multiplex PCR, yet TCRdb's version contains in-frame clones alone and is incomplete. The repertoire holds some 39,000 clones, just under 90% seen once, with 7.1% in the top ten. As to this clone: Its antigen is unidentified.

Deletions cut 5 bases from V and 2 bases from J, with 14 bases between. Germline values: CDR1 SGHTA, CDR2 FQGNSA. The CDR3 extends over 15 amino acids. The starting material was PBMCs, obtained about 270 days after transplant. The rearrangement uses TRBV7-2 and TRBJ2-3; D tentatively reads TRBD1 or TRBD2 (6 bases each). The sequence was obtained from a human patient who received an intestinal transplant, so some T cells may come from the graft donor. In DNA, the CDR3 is TGTGCCAGCAGCCGGGGGACACTTATCACAGATACGCAGTATTTT. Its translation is CASSRGTLITDTQYF.